The 28 T cell receptor beta chains below all came from one sample that was sequenced in a study of cytomegalovirus exposure and HLA in healthy donors (dated by TCRdb to 2016 to 2017). The library came from the immunoSEQ multiplex PCR assay. TCRdb took over this immuneACCESS table, retaining in-frame rearrangements with V and J assigned. Such tables are incomplete; in checked studies, under half of the missing clones stem from an unresolved V gene, and the remainder is unexplained. The sample data list under 150,000 clones, and approximately 90% of these were observed just once. The top ten clonotypes cover under 0.8% of the sample. Sequencing was performed on PBMCs. The receptors come from a man younger than 35 in good health and CMV-seronegative.

The rearrangement uses TRBV18 and TRBJ2-2, with TRBD1 identical over 7 bases. V gave up 4 bases and J gave up 4 bases; unmatched junction bases: 3. From germline, CDR1 is KGHSH and CDR2 LQKENI. This CDR3 is built from 14 residues. CDR3 in amino acids: CASSRDRATGELFF. CDR3 sequence (DNA): TGTGCCAGCTCACGGGACAGAGCCACCGGGGAGCTGTTTTTT. Variable domain in full (rest from reference TRBV18 and TRBJ2-2): NAGVMQNPRHLVRRRGQEARLRCSPMKGHSHVYWYRQLPEEGLKFMVYLQKENIIDESGMPKERFSAEFPKEGPSILRIQQVVRGDSAAYFCASSRDRATGELFFGEGSRLTVL.

This chain joins TRBV6-5 and TRBJ2-7; TRBD2 matches 7 bases. The CDR3 runs 11 residues. Looked up from germline, CDR1 is MNHEY and CDR2 is SVGAGI. The V and J ends lost 8 bases and 2 bases, in that order; junction bases with no gene match: 0. CDR3 DNA sequence: TGTGCCAGCGGGAGGGCCTACGAGCAGTACTTC. Amino acids: CASGRAYEQYF.

This sequence joins TRBV5-1 and TRBJ1-2; D unresolved. Looked up from germline, CDR1 is SGHRS and CDR2 is YFSETQ. The CDR3 has 15 amino acids. The V gene lost 0 bases and the J gene lost 0 bases, with 9 bases spanning the gap. CDR3 residues: CASSLDSRSNYGYTF. CDR3 DNA: TGCGCCAGCAGCTTGGATTCCAGATCTAACTATGGCTACACCTTC.

J is TRBJ2-7 and V is TRBV4-1, with D perhaps TRBD2 (5 bases). Germline V CDR1 and CDR2: MGHRA, YSYEKL. V shed 0 bases and J shed 6 bases, with 12 bases lying between them. This CDR3 comprises 14 residues. The CDR3: CASSQEAGGSEQYF. In DNA form, the CDR3 reads TGCGCCAGCAGCCAAGAGGCCGGAGGTTCCGAGCAGTACTTC.

The V gene is TRBV2, the J gene TRBJ2-1, with unresolved D. The CDR3 spans 12 residues. From germline, CDR1 is SNHLY and CDR2 FYNNEI. The germline V and J ends were trimmed by 5 bases and 7 bases, with 9 bases remaining between them. CDR3 nucleotides: TGTGCCAGCAGTAAAAGTAGAAATGAGCAGTTCTTC. Translation gives CASSKSRNEQFF.

The V gene is TRBV6-5, the J gene TRBJ2-1; unclear D gene. The CDR3 extends over 15 amino acids. The V end lost 2 bases, the J end lost 6 bases, and 14 bases lay between the germline ends. CDR1 and CDR2 from the germline V gene are MNHEY and SVGAGI. CDR3 amino acids: CASSYLGPLSNEQFF. In nucleotides, the CDR3 is TGTGCCAGCAGTTACCTAGGCCCTCTCTCCAATGAGCAGTTCTTC.

In DNA, the CDR3 is TGCGCCAGCAGCTTACCAAGCGGGGGGGCGGATGAGCAGTTCTTC. It translates to CASSLPSGGADEQFF. The chain links TRBV5-1 to TRBJ2-1; 10 positions match TRBD2. The CDR3 totals 15 residues. Germline lookup yields CDR1 SGHRS and CDR2 YFSETQ. Losses at the gene ends were 2 bases for V and 8 bases for J; bases not matched to a gene: 7.

The V gene is TRBV6-1, the J gene TRBJ2-5; 7 bases align to TRBD1. This CDR3 is built from 17 residues. With V trimmed by 1 base and J by 1 base, 9 bases remained unmatched. Germline CDR1 MNHNS, CDR2 SASEGT. CDR3 amino acids: CASSEESPGQLQETQYF. For the CDR3, the DNA is TGTGCCAGCAGTGAAGAATCCCCGGGACAGCTCCAAGAGACCCAGTACTTC.

This chain uses TRBV27 with TRBJ2-1; 9 positions agree with TRBD2. Germline assignment: CDR1 MNHEY and CDR2 SMNVEV (reference sequence). The trim removed 6 bases at V and 3 bases at J, leaving 6 bases unmatched. CDR3 length: 15 amino acids. The CDR3 DNA is TGTGCCAGCAGCTCGAGACTAGCGGTCTACAATGAGCAGTTCTTC. Encoded protein: CASSSRLAVYNEQFF.

This clone has a single count. The genes are TRBV4-2 and TRBJ1-1, with 8 bases matching TRBD1. There are 16 residues in the CDR3. V shed 0 bases, J shed 1 base, and the junction held 4 bases outside the gene matches. Germline V gives CDR1 LGHNA, CDR2 YNFKEQ. The CDR3 spells CASSQEGGQANTEAFF. The CDR3 DNA reads as TGTGCCAGCAGCCAAGAGGGGGGACAGGCGAACACTGAAGCTTTCTTT.

V and J are TRBV5-4 and TRBJ1-2, with TRBD1 matching over 11 bases. V gave up 4 bases and J gave up 4 bases; unmatched junction bases: 9. This CDR3 spans 16 amino acids. Germline CDR1 reads SGHNT; CDR2 reads YYREEE (reference sequence). CDR3 sequence: CASSPGTGGPVYGYTF. CDR3 nucleotide sequence: TGTGCCAGCAGCCCCGGGACAGGGGGGCCTGTCTATGGCTACACCTTC.

The chain recombines TRBV11-3 with TRBJ2-7; a possible D gene is TRBD2 (7 bases). From germline, CDR1 is SGHNT and CDR2 YENEEA. V gave up 5 bases and J gave up 0 bases, with 20 bases separating them. The CDR3 totals 17 residues. The CDR3 spells CASSLAGGPPSSYEQYV. The CDR3, as DNA: TGTGCCAGCAGCCTCGCCGGGGGGCCTCCTAGCTCCTACGAGCAGTACGTC.

This rearrangement joins TRBV19 to TRBJ2-2, with 10 bases matching TRBD1. Germline V gene sequence: CDR1 LNHDA, CDR2 SQIVND (reference sequence). CDR3 length: 15 amino acids. The V and J ends lost 1 base and 6 bases, in that order; junction bases with no gene match: 2. The CDR3: CASSIGQGASGELFF. The CDR3, as DNA: TGTGCCAGTAGTATAGGACAGGGGGCGTCCGGGGAGCTGTTTTTT.

The chain recombines TRBV6-6 with TRBJ2-2; the D gene is possibly TRBD2 (5 bases). V dropped 8 bases and J dropped 0 bases, with 10 bases sitting between them. This CDR3 is built from 14 residues. CDR1 MNHNY and CDR2 SVGAGI come from the germline V gene (reference sequence). The CDR3 protein is CASGRPTNTGELFF. CDR3 coding DNA: TGTGCCAGCGGGAGACCGACGAACACCGGGGAGCTGTTTTTT.

This clone was observed a single time. The V call is TRBV25-1, the J call TRBJ2-1; a weak D match, TRBD1 (5 bases). Trimming took 1 base from V and 0 from J, leaving 7 bases between them. Germline-derived CDR1 and CDR2 are MGHDK and SYGVNS. The CDR3 spans 15 residues. As DNA, the CDR3 is TGTGCCAGCAGTGAATCCCAGGGCTCCTACAATGAGCAGTTCTTC. Translating gives CASSESQGSYNEQFF.

This sequence joins TRBV7-2 and TRBJ2-5; D may be TRBD1 (5 bases). Germline CDR1 SGHTA, CDR2 FQGNSA. V was clipped by 5 bases and J by 0 bases, with 10 bases between them. The length of the CDR3 is 14 residues. The DNA of the CDR3 is TGTGCCAGCAGCAGGGGTGCGAACCAAGAGACCCAGTACTTC. It is translated as CASSRGANQETQYF.

The chain has TRBV7-9 and TRBJ1-3; perhaps TRBD1 as D (5 bases). The length of the CDR3 is 16 residues. In germline, CDR1 is SEHNR, CDR2 FQNEAQ (reference sequence). V dropped 5 bases and J dropped 3 bases, with 17 bases sitting between them. In nucleotides, the CDR3 is TGTGCCAGCAGCCCCGCGGAGGGGTCAAGTGGAAACACCATATATTTT. Encoded protein: CASSPAEGSSGNTIYF.

CDR3 sequence: CASSSWTGGNTEAFF. CDR3 coding DNA: TGCGCCAGCAGCTCGTGGACAGGGGGGAACACTGAAGCTTTCTTT. The rearrangement joins TRBV5-1 to TRBJ1-1; 10 bases are a match to TRBD1. The CDR3 runs to 15 residues. CDR1 and CDR2 (germline): SGHRS, YFSETQ. Unmatched junction bases numbered 3, after V lost 3 bases and J lost 1 base.

J is TRBJ1-1 and V is TRBV14, with D perhaps matching TRBD1 (6 bases). This CDR3 contains 16 residues. Trimming removed 3 bases from V and 4 bases from J, with 18 bases in between. Germline lookup yields CDR1 SGHDN and CDR2 FVKESK. CDR3 sequence (DNA): TGTGCCAGCAGCCAGAGCCAGGGGTTTGAGTCCACTGAAGCTTTCTTT. Amino acids: CASSQSQGFESTEAFF.

V is TRBV7-8 and J is TRBJ2-5; 10 positions match TRBD2. Germline CDR1 reads SGHVS; CDR2 reads FQNEAQ. The CDR3 is 18 amino acids. Germline trimming cut 0 bases from V and 2 bases from J; bases unmatched to any gene: 9. For the CDR3, the DNA is TGTGCCAGCAGCTTAGCGCACGCAGGACTAGCGGCGCAAGAGACCCAGTACTTC. The encoded protein is CASSLAHAGLAAQETQYF.

As for this clone: Other DNA sequences in this sample translate to the same CDR3. This chain uses TRBV7-3 with TRBJ1-3; D is unresolved. The CDR3 has 13 residues. V gave up 1 base and J gave up 3 bases, with 4 bases separating them. CDR1 and CDR2 from the germline V gene are SGHTA and FQGTGA. For the CDR3, the DNA is TGTGCCAGCAGCTTAAACAGTGGAAACACCATATATTTT. Its translation: CASSLNSGNTIYF.

V usage is TRBV7-3 and J usage is TRBJ1-3, with D possibly being TRBD1 (5 bases). Trimming stripped 1 base from V and 2 bases from J, with 12 bases between. CDR1 and CDR2 (germline): SGHTA, FQGTGA. The CDR3 spans 16 residues. CDR3 nucleotides: TGTGCCAGCAGCTTAAAGGGCCCAGGGACTGGAAACACCATATATTTT. Protein sequence: CASSLKGPGTGNTIYF. Filled out from reference TRBV7-3 and TRBJ1-3, the complete variable domain reads GAGVSQTPSNKVTEKGKYVELRCDPISGHTALYWYRQSLGQGPEFLIYFQGTGAADDSGLPNDRFFAVRPEGSVSTLKIQRTERGDSAVYLCASSLKGPGTGNTIYFGEGSWLTVV.

This clone has only one observation. This chain joins TRBV10-1 and TRBJ2-7, with 12 bases that match TRBD2. The CDR3 has 15 residues. Germline V gives CDR1 WNHNN, CDR2 SYGVQD (reference sequence). Losses at the gene ends were 3 bases for V and 6 bases for J; bases not matched to a gene: 6. CDR3 in DNA: TGCGCCAGCAGTGACCTAGCGGGGGGGCCCGGCGAGCAGTACTTC. It yields the protein CASSDLAGGPGEQYF.

The J gene is TRBJ2-7, the V gene TRBV5-6; tentatively, D is TRBD1 (5 bases). Germline lookup yields CDR1 SGHDT and CDR2 YYEEEE. V shed 4 bases and J shed 2 bases, with 7 bases lying between them. The CDR3 consists of 12 residues. For the CDR3, the DNA is TGTGCCAGCAGCAGGGGAACCTACGAGCAGTACGTC. Translation gives CASSRGTYEQYV.

This clone was observed once. This sequence joins TRBV2 and TRBJ1-5; D is ambiguous. The ends were cut back, 0 bases at V and 9 bases at J, with 15 bases in the middle. This CDR3 is 15 amino acids long. The germline V gene has CDR1 SNHLY and CDR2 FYNNEI. CDR3 nucleotides: TGTGCCAGCAGTGAAGCGCGCAGACCTCCGGGGCCCCAGCATTTT. Its protein is CASSEARRPPGPQHF. The full variable domain, completed using reference TRBV2 and TRBJ1-5, is EPEVTQTPSHQVTQMGQEVILRCVPISNHLYFYWYRQILGQKVEFLVSFYNNEISEKSEIFDDQFSVERPDGSNFTLKIRSTKLEDSAMYFCASSEARRPPGPQHFGDGTRLSIL.

CDR3 sequence: CASRGTSGGRTGELFF. The CDR3 DNA sequence: TGTGCCAGCAGGGGGACTAGCGGGGGTCGCACCGGGGAGCTGTTTTTT. The chain uses TRBV27 and TRBJ2-2, with 14 bases fitting TRBD2. CDR1 is MNHEY, CDR2 SMNVEV, per germline (reference sequence). With 6 bases clipped from V and 4 bases from J, the junction kept 4 bases outside the gene matches. The CDR3 consists of 16 residues.

The rearrangement uses TRBV9 and TRBJ2-3; maybe TRBD2 (5 bases). CDR1 and CDR2 from the germline V gene are SGDLS and YYNGEE. This CDR3 has 16 residues. V lost 1 base to trimming and J lost 2 bases, with 14 bases between them. Here the CDR3 DNA reads TGTGCCAGCAGCGTACGCCCCCGCGGGCCCACAGATACGCAGTATTTT. This sequence encodes CASSVRPRGPTDTQYF.

The count of this clone is one. This sequence joins TRBV27 and TRBJ2-7, with D perhaps matching TRBD2 (6 bases). Trimming pared 3 bases from V and 1 base from J, leaving 10 bases between. CDR3 size: 14 residues. The V gene's germline CDR1 is MNHEY and CDR2 SMNVEV (reference sequence). CDR3 region: CASSLAGPSYEQYF. CDR3 DNA: TGTGCCAGCAGTTTGGCGGGGCCGTCCTACGAGCAGTACTTC.